These T cell receptor beta chains were read from a single sample in a study of T-cell reconstitution after alpha-beta-depleted transplantation in children. From the PCR reads, TCRdb called clonotypes with MiXCR, one entry per CDR3 protein. Seen here are hundreds of thousands of distinct CDR3 sequences, 20% to 30% observed once, and the top ten hold roughly 5%. This specimen was PBMCs, mostly from graft donor cells, taken 360 days after TCRalphabeta/CD19-depleted stem cell transplant. The receptors stem from a female patient aged 2-10 years who had a stem cell transplant for congenital amegakaryocytic thrombocytopenia, so the T cells may come from the graft donor. CDR3s include the opening cysteine and the closing phenylalanine or tryptophan. D genes are given only for firm matches. Size is stated for part of the rows, as once, few or many counts, or as a class when the clone is expanded.

D | J | V | size | CDR3 | DNA
. | TRBJ2-2 | TRBV6-5 | few | CASSYYSLGTGELFF | TGTGCCAGCAGTTACTACTCCCTGGGGACCGGGGAGCTGTTTTTT
. | TRBJ2-7 | TRBV7-9 | . | CASSPIGAGVSYEQYF | TGTGCCAGCAGCCCCATCGGGGCAGGTGTCTCCTACGAGCAGTACTTC
TRBD1 | TRBJ2-2 | TRBV4-1 | . | CASSLSGTGANTGELFF | TGCGCCAGCAGCCTTTCCGGGACAGGAGCCAACACCGGGGAGCTGTTTTTT
. | TRBJ2-3 | TRBV5-1 | . | CASSFTRANTDTQYF | TGCGCCAGCAGCTTTACTAGGGCTAACACAGATACGCAGTATTTT
TRBD2 | TRBJ2-5 | TRBV6-2/TRBV6-3 | few | CASSYSRGGAETQYF | TGTGCCAGCAGTTACTCACGGGGGGGTGCTGAGACCCAGTACTTC
TRBD1 | TRBJ2-7 | TRBV20-1 | few | CSAGGQVPSEQYF | TGCAGTGCTGGTGGACAGGTCCCCAGCGAGCAGTACTTC
. | TRBJ1-2 | TRBV24-1 | . | CATSDGRDFGYTF | TGTGCCACCAGTGATGGTCGGGATTTTGGCTACACCTTC
. | TRBJ2-3 | TRBV11-2 | few | CASSPWGAQGTDTQYF | TGTGCCAGCAGCCCTTGGGGGGCACAGGGCACAGATACGCAGTATTTT
. | TRBJ2-1 | TRBV20-1 | . | CSMSSYNEQFF | TGCAGTATGAGCAGTTACAATGAGCAGTTCTTC
TRBD1 | TRBJ2-7 | TRBV5-1 | few | CASSLTGVDLEQYF | TGCGCCAGCAGCTTGACAGGGGTGGATCTCGAGCAGTACTTC
. | TRBJ2-1 | TRBV20-1 | . | CSAVHTGHSYNEQFF | TGCAGTGCTGTACATACAGGGCACTCCTACAATGAGCAGTTCTTC
. | TRBJ1-3 | TRBV29-1 | few | CSARFHSGNTIYF | TGCAGCGCCAGATTCCACTCTGGAAACACCATATATTTT
. | TRBJ2-3 | TRBV20-1 | few | CSARDTSIGADTQYF | TGCAGTGCTAGAGATACTAGCATAGGTGCAGATACGCAGTATTTT
. | TRBJ2-7 | TRBV29-1 | . | CSVATGYHEQYF | TGCAGCGTCGCTACAGGGTACCACGAGCAGTACTTC